Below, 13 T cell receptor beta chains from the same sample are listed, as sequenced in a study of blood T cell repertoires in COVID-19. Repertoires were generated with immunoSEQ multiplex PCR, while TCRdb's copy carries only in-frame clones and drops some. The sample holds about 70,000 clones, approximately 84% seen once. Sequencing used peripheral blood. These receptors all come from a human donor in a cohort sampled during active COVID-19.

The gene calls are TRBV6-5 and TRBJ2-2; 11 nucleotides line up with TRBD1. V was pared by 6 bases and J by 7 bases, with 7 bases of the junction left unmatched. Germline values: CDR1 MNHEY, CDR2 SVGAGI. The CDR3 totals 15 residues. The CDR3 loop is CASSTDRGQGGELFF. The CDR3 region has the DNA TGTGCCAGCAGCACGGACAGGGGGCAAGGCGGGGAGCTGTTTTTT.

This clone has a handful of counts. The gene calls are TRBV2 and TRBJ2-7, with 9 bases lining up with TRBD1. V was clipped by 6 bases and J by 2 bases; unmatched bases: 5. Germline V CDR1 and CDR2: SNHLY, FYNNEI. The CDR3 consists of 14 residues. CDR3 in amino acids: CASSAGTGTYEQYF. CDR3 nucleotide sequence: TGTGCCAGCAGCGCCGGGACAGGGACCTACGAGCAGTACTTC.

This clone has a single count. The chain couples TRBV15 to TRBJ1-1; D uncertain. Per the germline V gene, CDR1 is LNHNV and CDR2 is YYDKDF (reference sequence). This CDR3 has 14 residues. The V end lost 0 bases, the J end lost 4 bases, and 9 bases lay between the germline ends. CDR3 sequence reads: CATSRDLKATEAFF. The CDR3, as DNA: TGTGCCACCAGCAGAGATCTGAAAGCCACTGAAGCTTTCTTT.

The rearrangement links TRBV6-5 to TRBJ2-7, with 7 bases aligning to TRBD1. Germline lookup yields CDR1 MNHEY and CDR2 SVGAGI. V shed 5 bases and J 0 bases; nucleotides not matched to a gene: 7. The CDR3 is made up of 15 amino acids. CDR3 DNA sequence: TGTGCCAGCAGTCTTGGACAGGTCAACTCCTACGAGCAGTACTTC. Translated: CASSLGQVNSYEQYF.

The gene calls are TRBV6-5 and TRBJ2-2, with D unclear. Germline CDR1 and CDR2: MNHEY and SVGAGI. The CDR3 extends over 14 amino acids. V was pared by 5 bases and J by 1 base, with 8 bases between. The CDR3 DNA sequence: TGTGCCAGCAGTCGACGGGTGAACACCGGGGAGCTGTTTTTT. Protein product: CASSRRVNTGELFF.

With regard to this clone: An end of the junction does not agree with germline; a read error may underlie this. The chain couples TRBV7-6 to TRBJ2-1; 8 nucleotides match TRBD1. Germline V gene lookup returns CDR1 SGHVS and CDR2 FNYEAQ. This CDR3 contains 13 residues. The CDR3 region is CASSSAGSRGLIF. CDR3 nucleotides: TGTGCCAGCAGCTCCGCTGGGAGCAGGGGGCTTATCTTC.

V usage is TRBV7-2 and J usage is TRBJ1-1; D not certain. CDR3 length: 13 amino acids. The germline CDR1 and CDR2 sequences are SGHTA and FQGNSA. Between the trimmed V and J ends, which lost 4 bases and 8 bases, there was a span of 14 bases. The CDR3 loop reads CASSSFTDEEAFF. The CDR3 DNA is TGTGCCAGCAGCTCCTTTACCGATGAGGAAGCTTTCTTT.

V usage is TRBV18 and J usage is TRBJ2-7; D is possibly TRBD1 (5 bases). V lost 0 bases and J lost 6, with 12 bases in between. The CDR3 is 14 amino acids. Germline assignment: CDR1 KGHSH and CDR2 LQKENI. This CDR3 is CASSPPAGFGEQYF. The CDR3 DNA is TGTGCCAGCTCACCACCGGCAGGGTTTGGCGAGCAGTACTTC.

The chain is built from TRBV15 and TRBJ1-2; TRBD1 aligns across 8 bases. Germline V gene sequence: CDR1 LNHNV, CDR2 YYDKDF (reference sequence). V lost 3 bases to trimming and J lost 3 bases; unmatched junction nucleotides: 3. The CDR3 is made up of 14 amino acids. CDR3 loop: CATSRGTGYYGYTF. CDR3 in DNA: TGTGCCACCAGCAGGGGGACAGGCTACTATGGCTACACCTTC.

J is TRBJ1-4 and V is TRBV28, with 9 bases lining up with TRBD1. CDR3 length equals 14 residues. V lost 6 bases and J lost 7; bases outside the gene matches: 6. Germline-derived CDR1 and CDR2 are MDHEN and SYDVKM. The CDR3 nucleotides are TGTGCCAGCAGCCCACAGGGGGCGGGTGAAAAACTGTTTTTT. Encoded protein: CASSPQGAGEKLFF.

The rearrangement uses TRBV4-3 and TRBJ1-4; possibly TRBD1 for D (6 bases). Between the trimmed V and J ends, which lost 0 bases and 5 bases, there was a span of 13 bases. This CDR3 comprises 16 residues. The germline CDR1 and CDR2 sequences are LGHNA and YSLEER. The CDR3: CASSQDRRGGNEKLFF. In nucleotides, the CDR3 is TGCGCCAGCAGCCAAGATCGCAGGGGAGGGAATGAAAAACTGTTTTTT.

Of note for this clone: The same CDR3 also results from other DNA sequences found in this sample. V gene TRBV30 combines with J gene TRBJ1-1; TRBD1 is a possible D gene (6 bases). V lost 2 bases and J 0 bases, leaving 7 bases between the germline ends. Looked up from germline, CDR1 is GTSNPN and CDR2 is SVGIG (reference sequence). This CDR3 is built from 13 residues. CDR3 loop: CAWSRGMNTEAFF. The CDR3 DNA sequence: TGTGCCTGGAGTAGGGGGATGAACACTGAAGCTTTCTTT.

This rearrangement joins TRBV18 to TRBJ2-7; D might be TRBD2 (7 bases). Germline V gene sequence: CDR1 KGHSH, CDR2 LQKENI. The V end was cut by 6 bases, the J end by 3 bases, with 18 bases between. The CDR3 is made up of 15 amino acids. The CDR3 bases are TGTGCCAGCTCCCCAGGGGCGGGGGCGAACTACGAGCAGTACTTC. Translation: CASSPGAGANYEQYF.